This paragraph reports one T cell receptor beta chain. Antigen unknown. This specimen comes from a study of cytomegalovirus exposure and HLA in healthy donors. Study-level points and caveats: The study labeled about 160 TCR beta chains cytomegalovirus-associated. Across donors, most TCRs were seen rarely, yet some public ones were widespread.

The method was immunoSEQ multiplex PCR; TCRdb's version includes in-frame clones alone and lacks a portion of them. The sample contains some 130,000 clones, just under 85% of which appear only once. This CDR3 has 11 residues. V is TRBV21-1 and J is TRBJ1-2. TRBV21-1 is flagged as a pseudogene. This receptor was identified in a woman aged 30 to 39 in good health and CMV-seronegative. The sample was PBMCs. CDR3 DNA sequence: TGTGCCAGCACGAGGGTCTATGGCTACACCTTC. It translates to CASTRVYGYTF.